The next 10 T cell receptor beta chains were all read from a single sample in a study of read filtering for tumor transcriptome and immune sequencing (dated by TCRdb to the early 2020s). The reads were generated on an Illumina HiSeq 4000. Starting from roughly 0.4 ug RNA, TCR libraries were constructed with the Immunoverse kit using molecular barcoded adaptors that cover the alpha/delta and beta/gamma chains. TCRdb took the public reads, trimmed them with fastp at Q25, ran MiXCR for clone calling and kept in-frame beta chains. Entries that share a CDR3 protein sequence are merged under the most common genes and DNA. The sample table contains 100,000 to 150,000 distinct CDR3 sequences; only one count was recorded for about 13% of them. The ten largest clones add up to approximately 8% of the sample. Source material: a population of CD138-negative cells sorted from bone marrow. This specimen's cell subset or site label, per the study, means: bone marrow mononuclear cells depleted of CD138+ plasma/myeloma cells by negative magnetic selection. The receptors were gathered from a donor aged 40 or over with multiple myeloma.

This clonotype was observed many times. This chain joins TRBV10-3 and TRBJ2-7; D not resolved. CDR1 and CDR2 (germline): ENHRY, SYGVKD. This CDR3 spans 12 amino acids. The germline V and J ends were trimmed by 4 bases and 2 bases, with 6 bases remaining between them. For the CDR3, the DNA is TGTGCCATCAGTGGGACCCCCTACGAGCAGTACTTC. Residues: CAISGTPYEQYF.

A word on this clonotype: It may be a read error: a sequence one base away is much more abundant. The chain is built from TRBV11-2 and TRBJ1-1, with D unclear. This CDR3 has 15 amino acids. Germline V lookup: CDR1 SGHAT, CDR2 FQNNGV. Trimming removed 5 bases from V and 4 bases from J, with 17 bases in between. CDR3 coding DNA: TGTGCCAGCAGCCTAACGACCGCGTCGAGCACTGAAGCTTTCTTT. Amino acids: CASSLTTASSTEAFF.

This clonotype appeared a few times. As the CDR3 is not closed by the conserved phenylalanine or tryptophan, this likely results from a read error. This rearrangement joins TRBV24-1 to TRBJ2-5; weak D call: TRBD2 (5 bases). This CDR3 is 15 amino acids long. Germline values: CDR1 KGHDR, CDR2 SFDVKD. Trimming cost V 7 bases and J 0 bases, with 14 bases left between them. The CDR3 region is CATSDRTDYQETQYL. Written as DNA, the CDR3 is TGTGCCACCAGCGATCGGACGGACTACCAAGAGACCCAGTACCTC.

J is TRBJ2-5 and V is TRBV5-1, with a tentative D call TRBD1 (5 bases). The CDR3 extends over 13 amino acids. Trimming stripped 1 base from V and 4 bases from J, with 8 bases between. From germline, CDR1 is SGHRS and CDR2 YFSETQ. CDR3 coding DNA: TGCGCCAGCAGCTTGCAGGGTGCAGAGACCCAGTACTTC. Residues: CASSLQGAETQYF.

DNA for the CDR3: TGTGCCACCAGCAGAGATGTTACTAGCGGGAGGACTCGGCGCACAGATACGCAGTATTTT. It codes for CATSRDVTSGRTRRTDTQYF. This chain links TRBV15 with TRBJ2-3; 12 positions match TRBD2. The CDR3 is made up of 20 amino acids. From germline, CDR1 is LNHNV and CDR2 YYDKDF (reference sequence). Trimming removed 0 bases from V and 1 base from J; junction bases left unmatched: 11.

A few counts support this clonotype. Compared with germline, one end of the junction differs, possibly owing to a read error. The chain recombines TRBV7-9 with TRBJ2-6, with D tentatively TRBD2 (6 bases). The CDR3 spans 16 residues. Germline CDR1 SEHNR, CDR2 FQNEAQ (reference sequence). The CDR3 DNA reads TGTGCCAGCAGCCCTGGCGGGGCGGCTGGGGCCAACGTCCAGACTTTC. It encodes CASSPGGAAGANVQTF. Full variable domain (missing parts from reference TRBV7-9 and TRBJ2-6): DTGVSQNPRHKITKRGQNVTFRCDPISEHNRLYWYRQTLGQGPEFLTYFQNEAQLEKSRLLSDRFSAERPKGSFSTLEIQRTEQGDSAMYLCASSPGGAAGANVQTFGAGSRLTVL.

Many counts were recorded for this clonotype. The V and J genes are TRBV20-1 and TRBJ1-1, with 8 bases that match TRBD1. Germline values: CDR1 DFQATT, CDR2 SNEGSKA (reference sequence). CDR3 length: 16 amino acids. J gave up 1 base and V 5 bases, and 12 bases lay outside the gene matches. Here the CDR3 DNA reads TGCAGTGCTGGTCGACAGGGGATTCGAGGGAACACTGAAGCTTTCTTT. As protein: CSAGRQGIRGNTEAFF.

This clonotype was recorded many times. This sequence joins TRBV29-1 and TRBJ2-1; possibly TRBD2 for D (5 bases). CDR3 size: 15 residues. V lost 4 bases to trimming and J lost 4 bases, with 17 bases between them. The V gene's germline CDR1 is SQVTM and CDR2 ANQGSEA. CDR3 region: CSVVAGGSLYNEQFF. CDR3 nucleotide sequence: TGCAGCGTTGTGGCGGGCGGGTCTTTATACAATGAGCAGTTCTTC.

This clonotype has ten or more counts. J is TRBJ2-3 and V is TRBV14; D call uncertain. This CDR3 comprises 15 residues. V was clipped by 5 bases and J by 0 bases, with 12 bases between them. Germline loops: CDR1 SGHDN, CDR2 FVKESK. CDR3 DNA sequence: TGTGCCAGCAGCGAAACTCACATAAGCACAGATACGCAGTATTTT. Translating it yields CASSETHISTDTQYF.

This clonotype was seen ten or more times. The V call is TRBV15, the J call TRBJ2-5, with D unresolved. The length of the CDR3 is 16 residues. Germline V CDR1 and CDR2: LNHNV, YYDKDF (reference sequence). V lost 2 bases to trimming and J lost 4 bases, with 17 bases between them. The DNA of the CDR3 is TGTGCCACCAGCAGAACCGGTGCAGCGAGAGTAGAGACCCAGTACTTC. Translating it yields CATSRTGAARVETQYF.